This TCR beta chain derives from a study of Tregs in tolerant kidney transplant recipients. Data came from immunoSEQ multiplex PCR; TCRdb stores just in-frame clones and leaves some out. The data contain 90,000 to 130,000 clones, about 90% of them singletons. This CDR3 spans 15 amino acids. The V end lost 6 bases, the J end lost 1 base, and 12 bases lay between the germline ends. Germline V gene data show CDR1 as SGHTA and CDR2 as FQGNSA. The chain is built from TRBV7-2 and TRBJ2-2; D perhaps matches TRBD2 (6 bases). The receptor was derived from a human donor who received a combined kidney and bone marrow transplant. The sequencing used CD4+ T cells from blood, collected before the transplant. CDR3 DNA: TGTGCCAGCAGGTTTGGGGGGAAGAACACCGGGGAGCTGTTTTTT. Translating it yields CASRFGGKNTGELFF.